This T cell receptor (beta chain) was obtained from a study of OX40 agonist ivuxolimab in advanced cancers. Across the study: Patients received ivuxolimab, an intravenous treatment, every 2 weeks at 0.01 to 10 mg/kg. Study results and limitations: CD4+ and CD8+ T cells in blood underwent clonal expansion by week 6 at 0.1 to 3.0 mg/kg.

Sequencing was performed with immunoSEQ multiplex PCR; in TCRdb, only in-frame clones are kept and a portion is missing. The sample holds about 50,000 clones, 88% seen once. The CDR3 is made up of 15 amino acids. In germline, CDR1 is SGHTA, CDR2 FQGNSA. V shed 5 bases and J shed 2 bases, with 13 bases lying between them. Of note for this clone: Its cognate antigen is unknown.

This TCR was recovered from an adult with an advanced solid tumor such as melanoma, head and neck, liver or kidney cancer. The specimen comprised CD4+ or CD8+ T cells sorted from blood, sampled in a trial of the OX40 agonist ivuxolimab. The V and J genes are TRBV7-2 and TRBJ2-1; D perhaps matches TRBD2 (6 bases). CDR3 in amino acids: CASSISGGAYNEQFF. The CDR3 DNA sequence: TGTGCCAGCAGCATCAGCGGAGGGGCCTACAATGAGCAGTTCTTC. Drawing the rest from reference TRBV7-2 and TRBJ2-1, the complete variable domain is GAGVSQSPSNKVTEKGKDVELRCDPISGHTALYWYRQSLGQGLEFLIYFQGNSAPDKSGLPSDRFSAERTGGSVSTLTIQRTQQEDSAVYLCASSISGGAYNEQFFGPGTRLTVL.